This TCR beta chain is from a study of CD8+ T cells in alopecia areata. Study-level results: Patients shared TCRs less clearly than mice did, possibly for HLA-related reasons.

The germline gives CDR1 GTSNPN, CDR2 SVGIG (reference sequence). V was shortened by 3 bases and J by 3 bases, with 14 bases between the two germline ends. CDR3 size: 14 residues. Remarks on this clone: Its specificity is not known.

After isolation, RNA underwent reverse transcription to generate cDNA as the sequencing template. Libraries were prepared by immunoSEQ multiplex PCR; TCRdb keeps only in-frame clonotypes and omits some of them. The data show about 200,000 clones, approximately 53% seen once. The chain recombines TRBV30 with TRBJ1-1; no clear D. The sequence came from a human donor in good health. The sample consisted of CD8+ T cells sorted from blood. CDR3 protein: CAWSIPPRDTEAFF. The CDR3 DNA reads TGTGCCTGGAGCATCCCTCCTCGGGACACTGAAGCTTTCTTT.